The sample holds one count of the clone carrying this T cell receptor (beta chain). The record originates from a study of cytomegalovirus exposure and HLA in healthy donors. 60 Vbeta and 13 Jbeta primers were used in PCR. Authors' processing steps: Approximately 78 million unique TCR beta chains, around 10 million of them shared, were counted by a later analysis. Sequencing used immunoSEQ multiplex PCR; TCRdb keeps in-frame clones, though not all of them. V and J calls and clone size are those listed in that table; D and trimming were worked out from the DNA. The table records about 170,000 clones, about four fifths of them present only once. V shed 0 bases, J shed 1 base, and the junction held 2 bases outside the gene matches. CDR3 length equals 15 residues. Per germline, CDR1 SQVTM and CDR2 ANQGSEA.

The sample consisted of PBMCs. The clonotype was recovered from a woman aged 50 to 60 in good health and CMV-seronegative. The chain uses TRBV29-1 and TRBJ2-3, with 9 bases lining up with TRBD2. Here the CDR3 DNA reads TGCAGCGTTGAAGATGTAGCGGGGGGCACAGATACGCAGTATTTT. It yields the protein CSVEDVAGGTDTQYF.